These 14 T cell receptor beta chains came from one sample sequenced in a study of chronic HIV infection and antiretroviral therapy. TCRdb reprocessed the 5' RACE reads via MiXCR and lists one record per CDR3 protein. The sample includes tens of thousands of distinct CDR3 sequences, about 8.9% of them seen just once. The source material was peripheral blood. These receptors were obtained from an adult who had HIV and had not received antiretroviral therapy, or was an uninfected healthy control (not recorded which).

The chain recombines TRBV11-2 with TRBJ1-1, with D possibly matching TRBD1 (5 bases). The CDR3 loop spans 16 amino acids. Trimming pared 3 bases from V and 1 base from J, leaving 15 bases between. CDR1 is SGHAT, CDR2 FQNNGV, per germline. The CDR3 sequence is CASSFTPYRGNTEAFF. DNA for the CDR3: TGTGCCAGCAGCTTCACCCCCTATAGGGGGAACACTGAAGCTTTCTTT. The complete variable domain, with remaining parts taken from reference TRBV11-2 and TRBJ1-1, reads EAGVAQSPRYKIIEKRQSVAFWCNPISGHATLYWYQQILGQGPKLLIQFQNNGVVDDSQLPKDRFSAERLKGVDSTLKIQPAKLEDSAVYLCASSFTPYRGNTEAFFGQGTRLTVV.

Only a few counts were recorded for this clonotype. The V and J genes are TRBV20-1 and TRBJ2-1; TRBD1 matches at 8 bases. CDR3 length: 12 residues. Germline loops: CDR1 DFQATT, CDR2 SNEGSKA (reference sequence). V lost 6 bases, J lost 6 bases, and 4 bases stayed unmatched. CDR3 sequence reads: CSASDRGNEQFF. The DNA of the CDR3 is TGCAGTGCAAGCGACAGGGGCAATGAGCAGTTCTTC.

The genes are TRBV29-1 and TRBJ2-3; D might be TRBD2 (6 bases). Germline V lookup: CDR1 SQVTM, CDR2 ANQGSEA. V was trimmed by 3 bases and J by 4 bases, leaving 17 bases between them. This CDR3 comprises 15 residues. The CDR3 reads CSVEGEVARADTQYF. The CDR3 DNA reads TGCAGCGTTGAGGGGGAGGTAGCGAGGGCAGATACGCAGTATTTT.

This clonotype was observed many times. The V and J genes are TRBV7-2 and TRBJ2-5, with D uncertain. Germline values: CDR1 SGHTA, CDR2 FQGNSA. CDR3 length: 12 amino acids. Trimming took 1 base from V and 6 from J, leaving 6 bases between them. The CDR3 here is CASSLERQTQYF. DNA of the CDR3: TGTGCCAGCAGCTTAGAGAGGCAGACCCAGTACTTC.

This clonotype was seen only a few times. The V and J genes are TRBV6-2 or TRBV6-3 and TRBJ2-2; 12 bases agree with TRBD2. The trim removed 7 bases at V and 9 bases at J, leaving 9 bases unmatched. The CDR3 spans 15 residues. CDR1 and CDR2 from the germline V gene are MNHEY and SVGEGT. CDR3 loop: CASIQTSGRGRELFF. CDR3 in DNA: TGTGCCAGCATTCAGACTAGCGGGAGAGGCAGGGAGCTGTTTTTT.

This clonotype turned up a few times. J is TRBJ2-4 and V is TRBV28, with D possibly being TRBD1 (6 bases). The CDR3 is 13 residues long. V was shortened by 6 bases and J by 8 bases, with 14 bases between the two germline ends. Per germline, CDR1 MDHEN and CDR2 SYDVKM. Written as DNA, the CDR3 is TGTGCCAGCAGAGGGGGATCGTTAGACATTCAGTACTTC. Protein sequence: CASRGGSLDIQYF.

V is TRBV28 and J is TRBJ2-7; D is unclear. CDR1 and CDR2 (germline): MDHEN, SYDVKM. The germline V and J ends were trimmed by 5 bases and 1 base, with 12 bases remaining between them. CDR3 length: 14 amino acids. The CDR3 is CASSPNLGSYEQYF. As DNA, the CDR3 is TGTGCCAGCAGTCCCAATTTGGGGTCCTACGAGCAGTACTTC. The whole variable domain, remainder taken from reference TRBV28 and TRBJ2-7, is DVKVTQSSRYLVKRTGEKVFLECVQDMDHENMFWYRQDPGLGLRLIYFSYDVKMKEKGDIPEGYSVSREKKERFSLILESASTNQTSMYLCASSPNLGSYEQYFGPGTRLTVT.

At least ten counts were recorded for this clonotype. The CDR3 loop is CSARDEDIQYF. CDR3 nucleotides: TGCAGTGCTAGAGATGAGGACATTCAGTACTTC. The chain couples TRBV20-1 to TRBJ2-4; D not resolved. CDR3 length equals 11 residues. The V end lost 0 bases, the J end lost 8 bases, and 5 bases lay between the germline ends. CDR1 and CDR2 (germline): DFQATT, SNEGSKA (reference sequence).

This clonotype has a count of ten or more. The chain has TRBV4-1 and TRBJ2-7; 7 bases map to TRBD1. CDR3 length: 16 residues. With V trimmed by 4 bases and J by 2 bases, 11 bases remained unmatched. Per the germline V gene, CDR1 is MGHRA and CDR2 is YSYEKL. The DNA for the CDR3 is TGCGCCAGCAGCCCTCGTCCCGGGACAGATACCTACGAGCAGTACTTC. Amino acids: CASSPRPGTDTYEQYF.

This clonotype was picked up a small number of times. The V gene is TRBV20-1, the J gene TRBJ2-3; TRBD1 or TRBD2 may be the D gene (5 bases each). The CDR3 covers 15 residues. Germline V lookup: CDR1 DFQATT, CDR2 SNEGSKA (reference sequence). V lost 4 bases to trimming and J lost 2 bases, with 16 bases between them. In nucleotides, the CDR3 is TGCAGTGCTACTTCTCGGGGCGGCCCCACAGATACGCAGTATTTT. Protein product: CSATSRGGPTDTQYF.

This clonotype was observed many times. V gene TRBV5-6 combines with J gene TRBJ1-1; D is unresolved. Germline V gene sequence: CDR1 SGHDT, CDR2 YYEEEE. The CDR3 has 13 amino acids. Trimming took off 2 bases at V and 6 bases at J, with 11 bases between the two ends. CDR3 DNA sequence: TGTGCCAGCAGCTTTTGGAGGGTCCCTGAAGCTTTCTTT. Translated: CASSFWRVPEAFF. The variable domain in full, completed from reference TRBV5-6 and TRBJ1-1, reads DAGVTQSPTHLIKTRGQQVTLRCSPKSGHDTVSWYQQALGQGPQFIFQYYEEEERQRGNFPDRFSGHQFPNYSSELNVNALLLGDSALYLCASSFWRVPEAFFGQGTRLTVV.

The table lists this clonotype with a few counts. CDR3 nucleotides: TGTGCCAGCAGCTTGGCCGGGACAGGGGGAGAGACCCAGTACTTC. This codes for CASSLAGTGGETQYF. The chain links TRBV7-9 to TRBJ2-5, with 11 bases aligning to TRBD1. Germline V lookup: CDR1 SEHNR, CDR2 FQNEAQ (reference sequence). The CDR3 covers 15 residues. V was clipped by 3 bases and J by 4 bases; unmatched bases: 4. The complete variable domain, with remaining parts taken from reference TRBV7-9 and TRBJ2-5, reads DTGVSQNPRHKITKRGQNVTFRCDPISEHNRLYWYRQTLGQGPEFLTYFQNEAQLEKSRLLSDRFSAERPKGSFSTLEIQRTEQGDSAMYLCASSLAGTGGETQYFGPGTRLLVL.

This clonotype showed up many times. The J gene is TRBJ2-1, the V gene TRBV29-1; no clear D. Germline loops: CDR1 SQVTM, CDR2 ANQGSEA. The length of the CDR3 is 10 residues. Trimming cost V 5 bases and J 9 bases, with 8 bases left between them. The CDR3 region has the DNA TGCAGCGTTCACACACCTGAGCAGTTCTTC. Its protein product is CSVHTPEQFF.

This clonotype was picked up a small number of times. This chain links TRBV7-2 with TRBJ2-2; D gene ambiguous. Per germline, CDR1 SGHTA and CDR2 FQGNSA. The CDR3 covers 16 residues. Trimming removed 1 base from V and 2 bases from J, with 11 bases in between. Here the CDR3 DNA reads TGTGCCAGCAGCTTAGTAGGTGGGGTTAACACCGGGGAGCTGTTTTTT. This gives the protein CASSLVGGVNTGELFF.